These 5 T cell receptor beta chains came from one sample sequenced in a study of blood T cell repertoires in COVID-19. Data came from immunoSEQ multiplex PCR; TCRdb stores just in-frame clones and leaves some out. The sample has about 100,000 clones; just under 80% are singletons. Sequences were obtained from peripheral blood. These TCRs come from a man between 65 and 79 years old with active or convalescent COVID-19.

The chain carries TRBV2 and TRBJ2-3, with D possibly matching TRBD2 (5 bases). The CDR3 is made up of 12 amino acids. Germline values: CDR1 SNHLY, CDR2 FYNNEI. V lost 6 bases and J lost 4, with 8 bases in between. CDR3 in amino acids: CASRLESDTQYF. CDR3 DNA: TGTGCCAGCAGACTAGAGTCAGATACGCAGTATTTT.

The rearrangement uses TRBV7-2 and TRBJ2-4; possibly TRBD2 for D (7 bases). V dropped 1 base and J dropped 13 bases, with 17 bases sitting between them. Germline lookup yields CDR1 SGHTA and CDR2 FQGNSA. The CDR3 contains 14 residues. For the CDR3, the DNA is TGTGCCAGCAGCTTAGTCGCGGGGGAGGACAGCCAGTACTTC. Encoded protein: CASSLVAGEDSQYF.

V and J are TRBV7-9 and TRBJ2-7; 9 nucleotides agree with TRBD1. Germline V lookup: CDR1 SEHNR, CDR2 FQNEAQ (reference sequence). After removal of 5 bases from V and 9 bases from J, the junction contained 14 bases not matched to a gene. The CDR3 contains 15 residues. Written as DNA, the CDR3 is TGTGCCAGCAGCAACACCGGGACAGGGAGTTTTCTGCAGTACTTC. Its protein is CASSNTGTGSFLQYF.

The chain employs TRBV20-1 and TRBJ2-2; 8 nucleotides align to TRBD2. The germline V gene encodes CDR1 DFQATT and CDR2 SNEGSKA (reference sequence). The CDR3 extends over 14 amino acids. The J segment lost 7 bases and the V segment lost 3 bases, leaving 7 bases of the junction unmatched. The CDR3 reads CSASLGTSGGELFF. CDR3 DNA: TGCAGTGCTAGTCTAGGGACTAGTGGCGGGGAGCTGTTTTTT.

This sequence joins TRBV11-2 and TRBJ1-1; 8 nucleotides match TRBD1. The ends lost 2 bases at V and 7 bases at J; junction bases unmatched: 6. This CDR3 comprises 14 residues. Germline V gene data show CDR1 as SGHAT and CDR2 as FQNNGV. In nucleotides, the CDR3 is TGTGCCAGCAGCTTATTGGACAGGGCTCTTGAAGCTTTCTTT. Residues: CASSLLDRALEAFF.